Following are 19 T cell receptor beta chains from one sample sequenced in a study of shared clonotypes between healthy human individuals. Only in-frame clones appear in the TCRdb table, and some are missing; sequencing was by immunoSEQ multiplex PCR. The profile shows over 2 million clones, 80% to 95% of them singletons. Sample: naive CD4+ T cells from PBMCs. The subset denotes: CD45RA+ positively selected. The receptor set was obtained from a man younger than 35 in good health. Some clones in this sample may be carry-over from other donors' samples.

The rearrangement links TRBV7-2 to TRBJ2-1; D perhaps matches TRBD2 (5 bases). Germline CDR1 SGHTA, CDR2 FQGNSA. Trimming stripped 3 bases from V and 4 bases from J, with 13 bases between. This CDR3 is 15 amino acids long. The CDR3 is CASSLVRGAYNEQFF. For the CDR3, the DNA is TGTGCCAGCAGCTTGGTACGGGGAGCGTACAATGAGCAGTTCTTC.

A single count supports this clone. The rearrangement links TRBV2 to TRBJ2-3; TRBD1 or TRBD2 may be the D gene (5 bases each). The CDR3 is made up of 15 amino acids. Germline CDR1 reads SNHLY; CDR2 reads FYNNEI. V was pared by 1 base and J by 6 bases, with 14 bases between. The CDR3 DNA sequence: TGTGCCAGCAGTGAAGTGAGGGGTATGGCGGATACGCAGTATTTT. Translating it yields CASSEVRGMADTQYF.

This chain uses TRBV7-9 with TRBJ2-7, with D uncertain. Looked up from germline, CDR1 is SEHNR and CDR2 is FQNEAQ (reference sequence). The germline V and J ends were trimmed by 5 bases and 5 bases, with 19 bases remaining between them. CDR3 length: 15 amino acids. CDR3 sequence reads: CASSPPRVWTHEQYF. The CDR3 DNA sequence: TGTGCCAGCAGCCCCCCCCGGGTCTGGACGCACGAGCAGTACTTC.

CDR3 sequence (DNA): TGCGCCAGCAGCGGGGGCGGAGCGGGAGCGAGTGGAGATACGCAGTATTTT. This translates into CASSGGGAGASGDTQYF. The chain carries TRBV5-1 and TRBJ2-3, with 8 bases that match TRBD2. This CDR3 region has 17 residues. Germline values: CDR1 SGHRS, CDR2 YFSETQ. Trimming cost V 4 bases and J 5 bases; bases outside gene matches: 15. The whole variable domain, filled in from reference TRBV5-1 and TRBJ2-3, reads KAGVTQTPRYLIKTRGQQVTLSCSPISGHRSVSWYQQTPGQGLQFLFEYFSETQRNKGNFPGRFSGRQFSNSRSEMNVSTLELGDSALYLCASSGGGAGASGDTQYFGPGTRLTVL.

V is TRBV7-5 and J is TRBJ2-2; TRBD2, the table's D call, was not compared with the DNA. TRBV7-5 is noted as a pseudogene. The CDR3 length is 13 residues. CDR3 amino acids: CARSLAKPGELFF. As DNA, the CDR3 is TGTGCCAGAAGCTTAGCTAAACCCGGGGAGCTGTTTTTT.

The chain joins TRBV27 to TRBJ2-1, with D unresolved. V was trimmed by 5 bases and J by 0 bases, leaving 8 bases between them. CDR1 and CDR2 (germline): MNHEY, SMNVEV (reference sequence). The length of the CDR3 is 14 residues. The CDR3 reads CASSVFSSYNEQFF. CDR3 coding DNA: TGTGCCAGCAGTGTTTTTAGCTCCTACAATGAGCAGTTCTTC.

The CDR3 region is CASSPDGGSTDTQYF. Here the CDR3 DNA reads TGCGCCAGCAGCCCTGATGGGGGGAGCACAGATACGCAGTATTTT. The chain links TRBV5-1 to TRBJ2-3, with D possibly matching TRBD2 (6 bases). The CDR3 loop spans 15 amino acids. V lost 4 bases and J 0 bases, leaving 12 bases between the germline ends. Germline V gene lookup returns CDR1 SGHRS and CDR2 YFSETQ.

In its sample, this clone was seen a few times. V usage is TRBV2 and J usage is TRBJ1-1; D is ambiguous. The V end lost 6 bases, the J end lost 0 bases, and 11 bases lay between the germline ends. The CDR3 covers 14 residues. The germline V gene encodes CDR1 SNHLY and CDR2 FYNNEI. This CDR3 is CASSWSRMNTEAFF. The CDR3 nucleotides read TGTGCCAGCAGCTGGAGTCGGATGAACACTGAAGCTTTCTTT.

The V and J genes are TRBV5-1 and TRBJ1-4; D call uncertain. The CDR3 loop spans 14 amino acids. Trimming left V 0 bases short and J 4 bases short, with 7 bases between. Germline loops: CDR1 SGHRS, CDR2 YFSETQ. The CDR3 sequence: CASSLGTVNEKLFF. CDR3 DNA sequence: TGCGCCAGCAGCTTGGGGACGGTTAATGAAAAACTGTTTTTT.

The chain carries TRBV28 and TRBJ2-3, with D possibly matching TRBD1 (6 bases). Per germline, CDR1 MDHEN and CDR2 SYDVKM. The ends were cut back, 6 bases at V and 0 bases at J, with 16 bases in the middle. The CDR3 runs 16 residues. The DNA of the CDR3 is TGTGCCAGCAGGCACCGTCCGGGACAAAGCACAGATACGCAGTATTTT. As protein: CASRHRPGQSTDTQYF.

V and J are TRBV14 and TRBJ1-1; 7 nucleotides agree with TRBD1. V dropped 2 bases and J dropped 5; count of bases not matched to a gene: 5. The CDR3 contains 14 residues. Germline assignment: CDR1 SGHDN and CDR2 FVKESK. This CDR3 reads CASSQRGQSTEAFF. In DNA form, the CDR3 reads TGTGCCAGCAGCCAAAGGGGACAGTCGACTGAAGCTTTCTTT. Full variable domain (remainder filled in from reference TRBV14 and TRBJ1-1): EAGVTQFPSHSVIEKGQTVTLRCDPISGHDNLYWYRRVMGKEIKFLLHFVKESKQDESGMPNNRFLAERTGGTYSTLKVQPAELEDSGVYFCASSQRGQSTEAFFGQGTRLTVV.

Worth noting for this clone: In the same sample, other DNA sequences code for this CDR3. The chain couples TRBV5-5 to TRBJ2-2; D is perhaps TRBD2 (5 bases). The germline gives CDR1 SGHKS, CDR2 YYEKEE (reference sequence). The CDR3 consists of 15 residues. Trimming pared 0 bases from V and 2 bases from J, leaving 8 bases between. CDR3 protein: CASSLAGSNTGELFF. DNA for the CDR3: TGTGCCAGCAGCTTGGCGGGGTCTAACACCGGGGAGCTGTTTTTT.

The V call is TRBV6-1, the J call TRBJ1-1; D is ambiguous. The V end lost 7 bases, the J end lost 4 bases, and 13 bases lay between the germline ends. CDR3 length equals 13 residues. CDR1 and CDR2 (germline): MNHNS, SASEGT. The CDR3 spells CASNQKVGTEAFF. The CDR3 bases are TGTGCCAGCAACCAAAAGGTGGGCACTGAAGCTTTCTTT.

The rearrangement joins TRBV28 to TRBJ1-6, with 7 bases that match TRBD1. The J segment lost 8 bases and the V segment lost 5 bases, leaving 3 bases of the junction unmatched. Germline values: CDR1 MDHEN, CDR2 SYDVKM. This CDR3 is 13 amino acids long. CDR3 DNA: TGTGCCAGCAGTGGACAGGTCGATTCACCCCTCCACTTT. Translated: CASSGQVDSPLHF.

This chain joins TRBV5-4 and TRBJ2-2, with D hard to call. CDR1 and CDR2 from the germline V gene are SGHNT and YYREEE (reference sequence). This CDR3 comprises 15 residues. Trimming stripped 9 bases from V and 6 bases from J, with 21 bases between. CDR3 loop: CATQTTAAASGELFF. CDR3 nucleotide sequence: TGTGCCACCCAAACGACCGCAGCCGCCTCCGGGGAGCTGTTTTTT.

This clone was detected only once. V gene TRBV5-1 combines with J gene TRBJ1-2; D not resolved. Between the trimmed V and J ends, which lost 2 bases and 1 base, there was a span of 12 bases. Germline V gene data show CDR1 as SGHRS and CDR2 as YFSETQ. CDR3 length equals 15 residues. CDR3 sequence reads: CASSFGNLGNYGYTF. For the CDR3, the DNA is TGCGCCAGCAGCTTCGGTAACTTGGGTAACTATGGCTACACCTTC.

Written as DNA, the CDR3 is TGTGCCAGTAGTATAGCTCGGGCCGGGAGGGCCAGGCGGTTCTTC. Its protein is CASSIARAGRARRFF. The chain links TRBV19 to TRBJ2-1; 8 bases fit TRBD2. CDR3 length: 15 amino acids. Germline V lookup: CDR1 LNHDA, CDR2 SQIVND (reference sequence). The trim removed 1 base at V and 15 bases at J, leaving 14 bases unmatched. The full variable domain, with the rest looked up from reference TRBV19 and TRBJ2-1, is DGGITQSPKYLFRKEGQNVTLSCEQNLNHDAMYWYRQDPGQGLRLIYYSQIVNDFQKGDIAEGYSVSREKKESFPLTVTSAQKNPTAFYLCASSIARAGRARRFFGPGTRLTVL.

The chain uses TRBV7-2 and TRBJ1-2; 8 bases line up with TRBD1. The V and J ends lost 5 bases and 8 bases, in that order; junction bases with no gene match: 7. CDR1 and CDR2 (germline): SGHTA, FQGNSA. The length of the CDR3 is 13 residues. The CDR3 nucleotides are TGTGCCAGCAGCCCCGGACAGGGAGGCGGCTACACCTTC. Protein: CASSPGQGGGYTF.

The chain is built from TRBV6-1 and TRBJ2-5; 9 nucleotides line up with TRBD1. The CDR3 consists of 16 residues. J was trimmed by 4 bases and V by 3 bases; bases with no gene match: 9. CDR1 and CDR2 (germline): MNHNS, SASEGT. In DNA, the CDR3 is TGTGCCAGCAGTGACGTAGCGACAGGGGGGAGAGAGACCCAGTACTTC. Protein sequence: CASSDVATGGRETQYF.